This TCR beta chain was sequenced in a study of blood T cell repertoires in COVID-19. TCRdb keeps only in-frame clones here, not all; method: immunoSEQ multiplex PCR. The data hold 130,000 or so clones, with 65% to 85% observed a single time. Germline CDR1 is MDHEN and CDR2 is SYDVKM. The CDR3 is 15 residues long. V was clipped by 2 bases and J by 1 base, with 9 bases between them. This chain connects TRBV28 to TRBJ1-3; D might be TRBD1 (6 bases). The material sequenced was peripheral blood. The TCR sequence derives from a man aged 30 to 39 with COVID-19, enrolled during active disease. The DNA for the CDR3 is TGTGCCAGCAGTTTAGGACAGATTTCTGGAAACACCATATATTTT. Encoded protein: CASSLGQISGNTIYF. Full variable domain (remainder filled in from reference TRBV28 and TRBJ1-3): DVKVTQSSRYLVKRTGEKVFLECVQDMDHENMFWYRQDPGLGLRLIYFSYDVKMKEKGDIPEGYSVSREKKERFSLILESASTNQTSMYLCASSLGQISGNTIYFGEGSWLTVV.